Reported below is one TCR beta chain. Its antigen is still unknown. The record originates from a study of blood T cells in healthy people across ages. Findings and limits, study-wide: Observed TCR beta diversity per million T cells went down as age went up. This fall followed a roughly linear course with age. Unsorted PBMC material precluded a definitive naive versus antigen-experienced comparison. Long-lived donors had more naive CD4+ cells and higher diversity than aged donors.

The CDR3 loop spans 14 amino acids. From germline, CDR1 is SEHNR and CDR2 FQNEAQ (reference sequence). V lost 4 bases to trimming and J lost 1 base, with 10 bases between them. A sample-barcoded 5' primer and a J-beta primer mix were used in a second PCR of roughly 6 to 11 cycles. TCRdb itself ran the 5' RACE reads through MiXCR, one entry per CDR3 protein. This table has about 1,800,000 distinct CDR3 sequences, roughly 28% appearing once. They isolated at least 6 million PBMCs from each sample. The chain is built from TRBV7-9 and TRBJ1-1; D is undetermined. The sample comprised blood. The clonotype originates from a woman in her 30s in good health. CDR3 coding DNA: TGTGCCAGCAGCTCCAAGTCCCGGAACACTGAAGCTTTCTTT. Translation: CASSSKSRNTEAFF.